The 9 T cell receptor beta chains given below trace back to one sample, sequenced in a study of T cell changes during pregnancy in multiple sclerosis (dated by TCRdb to the late 2010s). The library was built by means of the immunoSEQ multiplex PCR assay. Here the immuneACCESS table is served through TCRdb, limited to in-frame sequences with V and J called. Missing clones are a known gap in these copies; in checked studies unresolved V genes cover under half, and the rest lacks a known reason. The sample contains some 39,000 clones, 75% to 95% of them found a single time. Roughly 0.37% of the sample is held by the ten biggest clonotypes. The specimen was CD4+ T cells from peripheral blood mononuclear cells, collected in the third trimester of pregnancy. The receptors stem from a female donor in good health, enrolled as a control in a pregnancy study.

The J gene is TRBJ2-7, the V gene TRBV19; D gene unclear. V lost 5 bases, J lost 3 bases, and 11 bases lay in between. The V gene's germline CDR1 is LNHDA and CDR2 SQIVND (reference sequence). This CDR3 region has 13 residues. As DNA, the CDR3 is TGTGCCAGTAGTCCCGCGGTTAGCTACGAGCAGTACTTC. Its protein product is CASSPAVSYEQYF.

The genes are TRBV19 and TRBJ1-5, with TRBD1 matching over 9 bases. CDR1 and CDR2 from the germline V gene are LNHDA and SQIVND (reference sequence). V gave up 2 bases and J gave up 2 bases; unmatched junction bases: 7. The CDR3 runs 17 residues. The CDR3 is CASSIITGGVGNQPQHF. For the CDR3, the DNA is TGTGCCAGTAGTATAATCACAGGGGGCGTGGGCAATCAGCCCCAGCATTTT.

The J gene is TRBJ1-5, the V gene TRBV6-5, with D possibly being TRBD1 (5 bases). Per the germline V gene, CDR1 is MNHEY and CDR2 is SVGAGI. This CDR3 region has 14 residues. V lost 7 bases and J 4 bases, leaving 14 bases between the germline ends. The CDR3 is CASTSGGGNQPQHF. The CDR3 DNA follows: TGTGCCAGCACCTCCGGGGGGGGGAATCAGCCCCAGCATTTT.

The chain employs TRBV6-5 and TRBJ2-2; 7 bases fit TRBD1. The CDR3 consists of 15 residues. Germline V CDR1 and CDR2: MNHEY, SVGAGI. V lost 6 bases and J lost 4; bases outside the gene matches: 8. The CDR3 here is CASRAEGARTGELFF. As DNA, the CDR3 is TGTGCCAGCAGGGCTGAGGGGGCGCGCACCGGGGAGCTGTTTTTT.

V gene TRBV13 combines with J gene TRBJ1-5; 9 bases agree with TRBD1. This CDR3 is 14 amino acids long. Germline V CDR1 and CDR2: PRHDT, FYEKMQ (reference sequence). J was trimmed by 6 bases and V by 3 bases; bases with no gene match: 3. The CDR3 sequence: CASSLGQGPQPQHF. The CDR3 DNA reads TGTGCCAGCAGCTTGGGACAGGGTCCTCAGCCCCAGCATTTT.

The rearrangement uses TRBV11-2 and TRBJ2-7; 11 positions agree with TRBD2. Trimming removed 6 bases from V and 4 bases from J; junction bases left unmatched: 8. Germline lookup yields CDR1 SGHAT and CDR2 FQNNGV. CDR3 length equals 15 residues. The CDR3 loop reads CASSPLAGGNYEQYF. CDR3 nucleotides: TGTGCCAGCAGTCCCCTAGCGGGAGGAAATTACGAGCAGTACTTC.

V and J are TRBV13 and TRBJ2-3; 8 positions agree with TRBD1. This CDR3 contains 16 residues. Looked up from germline, CDR1 is PRHDT and CDR2 is FYEKMQ (reference sequence). V trimming: 5 bases; J trimming: 0 bases; junction bases outside the gene matches: 7. The DNA for the CDR3 is TGTGCCAGCAGCCAAAGGACAGGGCATAGCACAGATACGCAGTATTTT. The encoded protein is CASSQRTGHSTDTQYF.

The rearrangement links TRBV12-5 to TRBJ2-1; the match to TRBD1 covers 10 bases. The CDR3 loop spans 15 amino acids. V was pared by 8 bases and J by 4 bases, with 8 bases of the junction left unmatched. Germline-derived CDR1 and CDR2 are LGHNT and FRNRAP. In DNA form, the CDR3 reads TGTGCTAGTCTTTCCGGGACAGGGGATTACAATGAGCAGTTCTTC. Its translation: CASLSGTGDYNEQFF.

This rearrangement joins TRBV25-1 to TRBJ2-3, with D possibly being TRBD2 (6 bases). The CDR3 loop spans 15 amino acids. V gave up 2 bases and J gave up 4 bases, with 13 bases separating them. Germline V lookup: CDR1 MGHDK, CDR2 SYGVNS. CDR3 sequence (DNA): TGTGCCAGCAGTGAAAAGGTTGGGGGGTCAGATACGCAGTATTTT. Amino acids: CASSEKVGGSDTQYF.